These T cell receptor beta chains were read from a single sample in a study of cytomegalovirus exposure and HLA in healthy donors. Assay used: immunoSEQ multiplex PCR; TCRdb lists only in-frame clones, some missing. The repertoire holds fewer than 90,000 clones, with over 75% as singletons. The sequenced sample was PBMCs. The receptors shown here come from a male donor in good health and CMV-seropositive. Each CDR3 is given with its conserved first and last residue. Each record gives: CDR3 DNA, CDR3 protein, V gene, D gene, clone size, J gene. A D gene is named only where the DNA matches it firmly. The size field is filled for only some rows; it gives once, few, many or a size class.

CDR3nt: TGTGCCAGCAGTGGGCTAGCGGACCAGTTCTTC; CDR3aa: CASSGLADQFF; v_gene: TRBV6-1; d_gene: TRBD2; abundance: NA; j_gene: TRBJ2-1
CDR3nt: TGTGCCAGCAGCGTAGGTTTGACAGGGTCGATTTTTTCACCCCTCCACTTT; CDR3aa: CASSVGLTGSIFSPLHF; v_gene: TRBV9; d_gene: TRBD1; abundance: NA; j_gene: TRBJ1-6
CDR3nt: TGTGCCTGGAGTATCCGGAAGGGACTAATGGGGGAGCTGTTTTTT; CDR3aa: CAWSIRKGLMGELFF; v_gene: TRBV30; d_gene: TRBD2; abundance: NA; j_gene: TRBJ2-2
CDR3nt: TGTGCCAGCAGTGAGTCTGGACTAGCGGGCTACAATGAGCAGTTCTTC; CDR3aa: CASSESGLAGYNEQFF; v_gene: TRBV6-4; d_gene: TRBD2; abundance: NA; j_gene: TRBJ2-1
CDR3nt: TGTGCCAGCAGCTTAACCCGGACTCCCGGGGAGCTGTTTTTT; CDR3aa: CASSLTRTPGELFF; v_gene: TRBV7-3; d_gene: NA; abundance: few; j_gene: TRBJ2-2
CDR3nt: TGTGCCAGTAGTCTACGGACAGGAGAAGCTTTCTTT; CDR3aa: CASSLRTGEAFF; v_gene: TRBV19; d_gene: TRBD1; abundance: NA; j_gene: TRBJ1-1
CDR3nt: TGCGCCAGCAATTCGGACAGGAGCTATGGCTACACCTTC; CDR3aa: CASNSDRSYGYTF; v_gene: TRBV10-2; d_gene: TRBD1; abundance: NA; j_gene: TRBJ1-2
CDR3nt: TGTGCCAGCAGCTTAGCTAGCGGGCAAGAGACCCAGTACTTC; CDR3aa: CASSLASGQETQYF; v_gene: TRBV7-9; d_gene: TRBD2; abundance: once; j_gene: TRBJ2-5
CDR3nt: TGTGCCACCAGCAGAGATCCTACAGGGGACCAGCCCCAGCATTTT; CDR3aa: CATSRDPTGDQPQHF; v_gene: TRBV15; d_gene: TRBD1; abundance: NA; j_gene: TRBJ1-5
CDR3nt: TGCGCCAGCAGCTTGGACACCACGGGGGGGACCCAGTACTTC; CDR3aa: CASSLDTTGGTQYF; v_gene: TRBV5-1; d_gene: TRBD2; abundance: few; j_gene: TRBJ2-5
CDR3nt: TGCAGCGCCGGACTAGGAAGCTCCTACAATGAGCAGTTCTTC; CDR3aa: CSAGLGSSYNEQFF; v_gene: TRBV29-1; d_gene: TRBD2; abundance: NA; j_gene: TRBJ2-1
CDR3nt: TGTGCCAGCAGCCCCGATGGGGCGGGAGTGGGCGAGCAGTACTTC; CDR3aa: CASSPDGAGVGEQYF; v_gene: TRBV7-7; d_gene: TRBD2; abundance: NA; j_gene: TRBJ2-7
CDR3nt: TGCAGCGTTGCTAGGACTAGCGGGATCTACGAGCAGTACTTC; CDR3aa: CSVARTSGIYEQYF; v_gene: TRBV29-1; d_gene: TRBD2; abundance: NA; j_gene: TRBJ2-7
CDR3nt: TGTGCCAGCAGCCCCGGGGGAGCGGGAGTCAATGAGCAGTTCTTC; CDR3aa: CASSPGGAGVNEQFF; v_gene: TRBV9; d_gene: TRBD2; abundance: NA; j_gene: TRBJ2-1
CDR3nt: TGTTCCAGTACCCAAGGCACAGGCCCGCTGAGGGAGCTGTTTTTT; CDR3aa: CSSTQGTGPLRELFF; v_gene: TRBV7-9; d_gene: NA; abundance: NA; j_gene: TRBJ2-2
CDR3nt: TGTGCCAGCAGCACCGGACAGGCGCGGGTGGACATTCAGTACTTC; CDR3aa: CASSTGQARVDIQYF; v_gene: TRBV6-1; d_gene: TRBD1; abundance: NA; j_gene: TRBJ2-4
CDR3nt: TGTGCCAGTAGTAGAGGACAGAACGCTAACTATGGCTACACCTTC; CDR3aa: CASSRGQNANYGYTF; v_gene: TRBV19; d_gene: NA; abundance: NA; j_gene: TRBJ1-2
CDR3nt: TGTGCCATCAGGAAGACAGTGAACACTGAAGCTTTCTTT; CDR3aa: CAIRKTVNTEAFF; v_gene: TRBV10-3; d_gene: NA; abundance: NA; j_gene: TRBJ1-1
CDR3nt: TGTGCCAGCAGCAACAATGAGCAGTTCTTC; CDR3aa: CASSNNEQFF; v_gene: TRBV25-1; d_gene: NA; abundance: NA; j_gene: TRBJ2-1
CDR3nt: TGCAGCGCCAGGGTTTCATATCACGAGCAGTACTTC; CDR3aa: CSARVSYHEQYF; v_gene: TRBV29-1; d_gene: NA; abundance: NA; j_gene: TRBJ2-7
CDR3nt: TGCAGCGGTGACAGGGGTTCGAATGAGCAGTTCTTC; CDR3aa: CSGDRGSNEQFF; v_gene: TRBV29-1; d_gene: TRBD1; abundance: NA; j_gene: TRBJ2-1
CDR3nt: TGTGCCAGCAGCCTAACGTGGGCAGGGTTACGGGAGCAGTTCTTC; CDR3aa: CASSLTWAGLREQFF; v_gene: TRBV7-8; d_gene: NA; abundance: NA; j_gene: TRBJ2-1
CDR3nt: TGCGCCAGCAGCTGGGGACTAGCGGCCTCCTACAATGAGCAGTTCTTC; CDR3aa: CASSWGLAASYNEQFF; v_gene: TRBV5-1; d_gene: TRBD2; abundance: NA; j_gene: TRBJ2-1
CDR3nt: TGTGCCAGCAGCCCCGGGAGCGGGGTGGGGGGGGCCTACAATGAGCAGTTCTTC; CDR3aa: CASSPGSGVGGAYNEQFF; v_gene: TRBV7-2; d_gene: TRBD2; abundance: NA; j_gene: TRBJ2-1
CDR3nt: TGTGCCAGCAGCTATAGCGGGATAGATACGCAGTATTTT; CDR3aa: CASSYSGIDTQYF; v_gene: TRBV6-6; d_gene: TRBD2; abundance: NA; j_gene: TRBJ2-3
CDR3nt: TGTGCCAGCAGTTTGGGAGGAGGGGTCAATGAGCAGTTCTTC; CDR3aa: CASSLGGGVNEQFF; v_gene: TRBV6-6; d_gene: NA; abundance: NA; j_gene: TRBJ2-1
CDR3nt: TGCGCCAGCAGCTTGGCTCTCCAGGCAGCCAACTATGGCTACACCTTC; CDR3aa: CASSLALQAANYGYTF; v_gene: TRBV5-1; d_gene: NA; abundance: NA; j_gene: TRBJ1-2
CDR3nt: TGTGCCAGCAGCTTTAAGCCTAGCGGGAGTAACACCGGGGAGCTGTTTTTT; CDR3aa: CASSFKPSGSNTGELFF; v_gene: TRBV5-4; d_gene: TRBD2; abundance: few; j_gene: TRBJ2-2
CDR3nt: TGTGCCAGCAGCTTCCCCTTCTTAACTAGCGGGAGGGCCGAGCAGTTCTTC; CDR3aa: CASSFPFLTSGRAEQFF; v_gene: TRBV5-6; d_gene: TRBD2; abundance: many; j_gene: TRBJ2-1
CDR3nt: TGTGCCAGCAGCCCCGGGACTGCCCCGTCGACAGATACGCAGTATTTT; CDR3aa: CASSPGTAPSTDTQYF; v_gene: TRBV7-9; d_gene: NA; abundance: NA; j_gene: TRBJ2-3
CDR3nt: TGTGCCAGCAGCGTAGAGTTGGAGGGGCTTTTAAGCACAGATACGCAGTATTTT; CDR3aa: CASSVELEGLLSTDTQYF; v_gene: TRBV9; d_gene: NA; abundance: NA; j_gene: TRBJ2-3
CDR3nt: TGTGCCAGCTCACCGGGACAGAGGGAAAAACTGTTTTTT; CDR3aa: CASSPGQREKLFF; v_gene: TRBV18; d_gene: TRBD1; abundance: NA; j_gene: TRBJ1-4
CDR3nt: TGTGCCAGCAGCTTTTTTGGACAGGGGAGGGATGAGCAGTTCTTC; CDR3aa: CASSFFGQGRDEQFF; v_gene: TRBV5-6; d_gene: TRBD1; abundance: NA; j_gene: TRBJ2-1
CDR3nt: TGTGCCTGGAGTCCGGGTGTCTACGAGCAGTACTTC; CDR3aa: CAWSPGVYEQYF; v_gene: TRBV30; d_gene: NA; abundance: NA; j_gene: TRBJ2-7
CDR3nt: TGTGCCAGTAGTATAGATGGTAGCGGGAGACTAAATGAGCAGTTCTTC; CDR3aa: CASSIDGSGRLNEQFF; v_gene: TRBV19; d_gene: TRBD2; abundance: few; j_gene: TRBJ2-1
CDR3nt: TGTGCCAGCAGCCATGTACCTAGCGGGGAGCTGTTTTTT; CDR3aa: CASSHVPSGELFF; v_gene: TRBV14; d_gene: NA; abundance: NA; j_gene: TRBJ2-2
CDR3nt: TGTGCCAGCAGCTACCCGTTCGGGACTAGCGGGAGGAATGAGCAGTTCTTC; CDR3aa: CASSYPFGTSGRNEQFF; v_gene: TRBV5-4; d_gene: TRBD2; abundance: NA; j_gene: TRBJ2-1
CDR3nt: TGTGCCTGGAGTAGGAGACGGGCCAGGGGCACTGAAGCTTTCTTT; CDR3aa: CAWSRRRARGTEAFF; v_gene: TRBV30; d_gene: NA; abundance: few; j_gene: TRBJ1-1
CDR3nt: TGTGCCAGCAGGGGCTTAGGCGGGCACACAGATACGCAGTATTTT; CDR3aa: CASRGLGGHTDTQYF; v_gene: TRBV28; d_gene: NA; abundance: NA; j_gene: TRBJ2-3
CDR3nt: TGCGCCAGCAGCCAAGATCAAAGCTGGAGGGTCGAGCAGTTCTTC; CDR3aa: CASSQDQSWRVEQFF; v_gene: TRBV4-1; d_gene: NA; abundance: NA; j_gene: TRBJ2-1
CDR3nt: TGTGCCAGCAGGGTTCCCGGGACTGAAGCTTTCTTT; CDR3aa: CASRVPGTEAFF; v_gene: TRBV7-2; d_gene: NA; abundance: NA; j_gene: TRBJ1-1
CDR3nt: TGCAGCGTTGATGGGACTAGGTTAGATACGCAGTATTTT; CDR3aa: CSVDGTRLDTQYF; v_gene: TRBV29-1; d_gene: TRBD2; abundance: few; j_gene: TRBJ2-3
CDR3nt: TGTGCCAGCTCCCAAGGACAGACGACCGGGGAGCTGTTTTTT; CDR3aa: CASSQGQTTGELFF; v_gene: TRBV18; d_gene: NA; abundance: many; j_gene: TRBJ2-2
CDR3nt: TGTGCCAGTAGTATTAGCGGGTTCCACGAGCAGTACTTC; CDR3aa: CASSISGFHEQYF; v_gene: TRBV19; d_gene: TRBD2; abundance: NA; j_gene: TRBJ2-7
CDR3nt: TGTGCCAGCAGGTTGCGTAGGACAGATCACGATGGCTACACCTTC; CDR3aa: CASRLRRTDHDGYTF; v_gene: TRBV7-2; d_gene: NA; abundance: NA; j_gene: TRBJ1-2
CDR3nt: TGTGCCAGCAGCAAACAAGGGACTAGCGGGAGATTAAACACCGGGGAGCTGTTTTTT; CDR3aa: CASSKQGTSGRLNTGELFF; v_gene: TRBV21-1; d_gene: NA; abundance: NA; j_gene: TRBJ2-2
CDR3nt: TGTGCCAGCAGCTCTAACAGGGAGTACTATGGCTACACCTTC; CDR3aa: CASSSNREYYGYTF; v_gene: TRBV5-8; d_gene: NA; abundance: NA; j_gene: TRBJ1-2
CDR3nt: TGTGCCAGCAGCCTAACCGGGACTAGCGGAGCTAGCACAGATACGCAGTATTTT; CDR3aa: CASSLTGTSGASTDTQYF; v_gene: TRBV4-2; d_gene: TRBD2; abundance: NA; j_gene: TRBJ2-3
CDR3nt: TGTGCCAGCAGTGAAGTTGGCGACAGGGGAATCCATGGCTACACCTTC; CDR3aa: CASSEVGDRGIHGYTF; v_gene: TRBV6-1; d_gene: TRBD1; abundance: many; j_gene: TRBJ1-2
CDR3nt: TGTGCCAGCAGTTACTATACATCTAACTATGGCTACACCTTC; CDR3aa: CASSYYTSNYGYTF; v_gene: TRBV6-5; d_gene: NA; abundance: NA; j_gene: TRBJ1-2
CDR3nt: TGTGCCAGCAGCTTAGCTGCGGGGAACACCGGGGAGCTGTTTTTT; CDR3aa: CASSLAAGNTGELFF; v_gene: TRBV7-2; d_gene: NA; abundance: NA; j_gene: TRBJ2-2
CDR3nt: TGCGCCAGCAGTGCGGGGGTAAACACCATATATTTT; CDR3aa: CASSAGVNTIYF; v_gene: TRBV10-2; d_gene: NA; abundance: few; j_gene: TRBJ1-3
CDR3nt: TGCGCCAGCAGGGGGCCCCCTCTCGAGCAGTACTTC; CDR3aa: CASRGPPLEQYF; v_gene: TRBV23-1; d_gene: NA; abundance: NA; j_gene: TRBJ2-7
CDR3nt: TGTGCCAGCAGAAGGGGGAACTACGAGCAGTACTTC; CDR3aa: CASRRGNYEQYF; v_gene: TRBV28; d_gene: NA; abundance: NA; j_gene: TRBJ2-7
CDR3nt: TGTGCCAGCAGCTACGGGGTTCCTTCCGATACGCAGTATTTT; CDR3aa: CASSYGVPSDTQYF; v_gene: TRBV7-2; d_gene: NA; abundance: NA; j_gene: TRBJ2-3
CDR3nt: TGCGCCAGCAGTCCTGGGACTCAAGAAGAGACCCAGTACTTC; CDR3aa: CASSPGTQEETQYF; v_gene: TRBV5-1; d_gene: NA; abundance: NA; j_gene: TRBJ2-5
CDR3nt: TGTGCCAGCAGCCAAGGCAGGGTGAATGAGCAGTTCTTC; CDR3aa: CASSQGRVNEQFF; v_gene: TRBV4-2; d_gene: NA; abundance: NA; j_gene: TRBJ2-1
CDR3nt: TGTGCCAGCGGCTATGGCGGGTCTGTCTACGAGCAGTACTTC; CDR3aa: CASGYGGSVYEQYF; v_gene: TRBV7-2; d_gene: NA; abundance: NA; j_gene: TRBJ2-7
CDR3nt: TGTGCCAGCAGCAAAGCGGGCCAGAGCAACCCAAACGTGGAGACCCAGTACTTC; CDR3aa: CASSKAGQSNPNVETQYF; v_gene: TRBV21-1; d_gene: NA; abundance: NA; j_gene: TRBJ2-5
CDR3nt: TGTGCCAGTAGCCTCCCAGGTTTTGGAAACACCATATATTTT; CDR3aa: CASSLPGFGNTIYF; v_gene: TRBV19; d_gene: NA; abundance: few; j_gene: TRBJ1-3